This TCR beta chain was identified in a study of blood T cell repertoires in COVID-19. V lost 7 bases and J 3 bases, leaving 10 bases between the germline ends. The CDR3 is made up of 12 amino acids. Germline CDR1 SGHRS, CDR2 YFSETQ. Sequencing was performed with immunoSEQ multiplex PCR; in TCRdb, only in-frame clones are kept and a portion is missing. The sample yields about 150,000 clones, 84% seen once. The sequence was obtained from a man between 70 and 80 years old with acute or convalescent COVID-19. Material for sequencing was peripheral blood. The chain links TRBV5-1 to TRBJ1-1; D is perhaps TRBD1 (6 bases). CDR3: CASWGRHTEAFF. The CDR3 DNA is TGCGCCAGCTGGGGGCGGCACACTGAAGCTTTCTTT.